This T cell receptor beta chain is drawn from a study of identical twins. CDR1 is SEHNR, CDR2 FQNEAQ, per germline (reference sequence). The CDR3 consists of 12 residues. As concerns this clonotype: A junction boundary mismatches the germline segment, possibly from a read error.

TCRdb re-derived calls from the 5' RACE reads in MiXCR, one entry per CDR3 protein. The sample has fewer than 900,000 distinct CDR3 sequences; about 20% are singletons. These data also formed part of another study, on T cells expressing NK-cell markers.

This TCR was recovered from a woman aged 18 to 35 in good health. J is TRBJ2-4 and V is TRBV7-9; D could derive from TRBD1 or TRBD2 (5 bases each). Input material: PBMCs. CDR3 nucleotide sequence: TGTGCCAGCAGCTTAGCCGGGGCAGGGAAGGACTTC. Encoded protein: CASSLAGAGKDF.